This T cell receptor (beta chain) originates from a study of T cell changes during pregnancy in multiple sclerosis. Assay used: immunoSEQ multiplex PCR; TCRdb lists only in-frame clones, some missing. The sample shows about 64,000 clones, roughly 92% of them seen only once. Trimming removed 6 bases at V and 7 bases at J, with 7 bases between. The CDR3 is made up of 12 amino acids. The germline CDR1 and CDR2 sequences are MDHEN and SYDVKM. V and J are TRBV28 and TRBJ1-6; D is perhaps TRBD1 (5 bases). This sequence was found in a female donor with multiple sclerosis, enrolled in a pregnancy study. The input for sequencing was peripheral blood, taken in the second trimester of pregnancy. CDR3 region: CASRGGNSPLHF. The CDR3, as DNA: TGTGCCAGCAGGGGGGGGAATTCACCCCTCCACTTT.